A selection of T cell receptor beta chains follows, all from one sample in a study of T cells after yellow fever vaccination. MiXCR, applied by TCRdb to the 5' RACE reads, yields one record per CDR3 protein. Found here are approximately 450,000 distinct CDR3 sequences, about 19% of them singletons; the top ten hold roughly a sixth. Source: PBMCs, taken before the yellow fever booster vaccination. These receptors originate from a man between 18 and 29 years old who received the YFV17D yellow fever vaccine. The CDR3 runs from the conserved cysteine through the conserved F or W. Fields, in order: J gene, V gene, CDR3 protein.

TRBJ1-1 TRBV2 CASRAWQGKGEAFF
TRBJ2-5 TRBV10-3 CAISVNSGGDQETQYF
TRBJ2-3 TRBV27 CASSRWGDTQYF
TRBJ2-2 TRBV7-3 CASSIPPGELFF
TRBJ2-3 TRBV4-3 CASSQGSGGDYTQYF
TRBJ2-1 TRBV29-1 CSGATPGVYNEQFF
TRBJ2-1 TRBV5-1 CASSLASRRVLSNEQFF
TRBJ2-3 TRBV4-1 CASSRKGLAASTDTQYF
TRBJ2-1 TRBV27 CASSPVAGGSYNEQFF
TRBJ2-5 TRBV5-1 CASSLGTSEETQYF
TRBJ1-1 TRBV4-3 CASSQAGAGEAFF
TRBJ2-5 TRBV7-2 CASSPGLAGVGQYF
TRBJ2-1 TRBV7-6 CASSLNEGEQFF
TRBJ2-1 TRBV12-3/TRBV12-4 CASSWGTSGEGAEQFF
TRBJ2-5 TRBV12-3/TRBV12-4 CASSSTTGGQETQYF
TRBJ1-6 TRBV6-6 CASALGANSPLHF
TRBJ2-7 TRBV4-1 CASSQGQGSAYEQYF
TRBJ2-3 TRBV18 CASSPLKFDTQYF
TRBJ1-5 TRBV29-1 CSAGDPDRPQHF
TRBJ2-3 TRBV13 CASSLTSGEGTDTQYF
TRBJ2-1 TRBV5-5 CASSPTGTSGYNEQFF
TRBJ1-3 TRBV7-9 CASSPAGNTIYF
TRBJ1-2 TRBV7-9 CASSLGAIESGYTF
TRBJ2-3 TRBV4-1 CASSQTGLLGDTQYF
TRBJ2-1 TRBV7-8 CASSPRWRTDNEQFF
TRBJ2-7 TRBV29-1 CSVADQSPYEQYF
TRBJ2-7 TRBV20-1 CSARMRPSGGNFYEQYF
TRBJ2-5 TRBV5-1 CASSLEIRPRETQYF
TRBJ2-7 TRBV7-9 CASSPQLLTPEQYF
TRBJ1-5 TRBV4-1 CASSDRQVSNQPQHF
TRBJ2-5 TRBV10-3 CAISSGGETQYF
TRBJ2-3 TRBV20-1 CSAGTSGATGADTQYF
TRBJ2-7 TRBV5-6 CASSQQSGGQYF
TRBJ1-5 TRBV27 CASSSDVPFRGQPQHF
TRBJ2-5 TRBV20-1 CSARIGVQETQYF
TRBJ2-2 TRBV7-8 CASSPVRGGLGNTGELFF
TRBJ2-5 TRBV5-1 CASSLATGGRETQYF
TRBJ2-3 TRBV9 CASSVESGGSTDTQYF
TRBJ2-5 TRBV6-2/TRBV6-3 CASNQGYETQYF
TRBJ1-1 TRBV5-1 CASSLTSGTGGTEAFF